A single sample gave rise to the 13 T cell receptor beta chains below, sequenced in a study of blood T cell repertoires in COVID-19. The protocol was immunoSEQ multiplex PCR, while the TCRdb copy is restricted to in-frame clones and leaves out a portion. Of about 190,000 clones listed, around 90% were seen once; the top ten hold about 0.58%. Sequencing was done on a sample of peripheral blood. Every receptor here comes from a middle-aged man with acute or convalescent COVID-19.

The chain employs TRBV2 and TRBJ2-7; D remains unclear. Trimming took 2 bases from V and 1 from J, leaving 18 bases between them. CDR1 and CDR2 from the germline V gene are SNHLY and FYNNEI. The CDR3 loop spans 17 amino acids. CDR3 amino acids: CASSEPPRTRVSYEQYF. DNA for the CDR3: TGTGCCAGCAGTGAACCCCCGCGCACTCGGGTTTCCTACGAGCAGTACTTC. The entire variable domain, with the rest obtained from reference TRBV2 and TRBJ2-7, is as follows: EPEVTQTPSHQVTQMGQEVILRCVPISNHLYFYWYRQILGQKVEFLVSFYNNEISEKSEIFDDQFSVERPDGSNFTLKIRSTKLEDSAMYFCASSEPPRTRVSYEQYFGPGTRLTVT.

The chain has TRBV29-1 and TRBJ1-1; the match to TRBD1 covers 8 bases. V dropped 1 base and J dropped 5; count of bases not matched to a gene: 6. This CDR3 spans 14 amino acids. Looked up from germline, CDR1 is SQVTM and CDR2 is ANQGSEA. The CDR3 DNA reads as TGCAGCGTTGAAGTAGACAGGGGATCGACTGAAGCTTTCTTT. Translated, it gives CSVEVDRGSTEAFF.

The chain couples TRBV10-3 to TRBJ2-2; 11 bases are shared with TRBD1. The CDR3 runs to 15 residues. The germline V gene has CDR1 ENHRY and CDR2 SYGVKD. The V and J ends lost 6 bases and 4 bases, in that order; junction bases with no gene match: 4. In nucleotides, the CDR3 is TGTGCCATCAGAGGACAGGGGGCCGCCACCGGGGAGCTGTTTTTT. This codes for CAIRGQGAATGELFF.

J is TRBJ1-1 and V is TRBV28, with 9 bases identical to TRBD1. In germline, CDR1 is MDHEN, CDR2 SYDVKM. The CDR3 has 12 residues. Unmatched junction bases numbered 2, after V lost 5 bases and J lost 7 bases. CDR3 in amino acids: CASSGDRVEAFF. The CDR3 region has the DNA TGTGCCAGCAGTGGGGACAGGGTTGAAGCTTTCTTT.

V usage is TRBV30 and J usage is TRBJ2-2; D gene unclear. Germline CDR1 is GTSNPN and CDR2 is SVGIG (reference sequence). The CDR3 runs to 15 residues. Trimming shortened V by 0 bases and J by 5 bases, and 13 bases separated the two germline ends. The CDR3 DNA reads TGTGCCTGGAGTGTACGGCACCTGAGGACCGGGGAGCTGTTTTTT. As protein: CAWSVRHLRTGELFF.

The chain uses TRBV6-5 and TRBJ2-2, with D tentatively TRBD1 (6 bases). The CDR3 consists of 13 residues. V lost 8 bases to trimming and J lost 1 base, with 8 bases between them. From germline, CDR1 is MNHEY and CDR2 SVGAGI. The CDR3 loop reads CASSRGNTGELFF. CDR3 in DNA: TGTGCCAGCTCCAGGGGGAACACCGGGGAGCTGTTTTTT.

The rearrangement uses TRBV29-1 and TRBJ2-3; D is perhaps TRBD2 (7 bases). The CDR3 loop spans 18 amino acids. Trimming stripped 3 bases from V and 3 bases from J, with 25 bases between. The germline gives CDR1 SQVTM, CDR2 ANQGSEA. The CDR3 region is CSVDGLFGVGGETDTQYF. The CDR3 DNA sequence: TGCAGCGTTGATGGTCTTTTCGGGGTAGGGGGGGAAACAGATACGCAGTATTTT.

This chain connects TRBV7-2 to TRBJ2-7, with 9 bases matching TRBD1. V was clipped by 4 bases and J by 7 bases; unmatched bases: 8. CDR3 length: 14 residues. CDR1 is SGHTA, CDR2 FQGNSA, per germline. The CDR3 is CASSSQRDREEQYV. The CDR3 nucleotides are TGTGCCAGCAGCTCGCAGCGGGACAGGGAAGAGCAGTACGTC.

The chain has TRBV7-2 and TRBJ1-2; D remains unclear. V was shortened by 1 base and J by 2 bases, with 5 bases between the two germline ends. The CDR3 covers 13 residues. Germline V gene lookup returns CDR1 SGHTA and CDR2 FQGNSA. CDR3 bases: TGTGCCAGCAGCTTAGGTCCGAACTATGGCTACACCTTC. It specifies CASSLGPNYGYTF. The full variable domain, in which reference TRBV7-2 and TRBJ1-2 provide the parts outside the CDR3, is GAGVSQSPSNKVTEKGKDVELRCDPISGHTALYWYRQSLGQGLEFLIYFQGNSAPDKSGLPSDRFSAERTGGSVSTLTIQRTQQEDSAVYLCASSLGPNYGYTFGSGTRLTVV.

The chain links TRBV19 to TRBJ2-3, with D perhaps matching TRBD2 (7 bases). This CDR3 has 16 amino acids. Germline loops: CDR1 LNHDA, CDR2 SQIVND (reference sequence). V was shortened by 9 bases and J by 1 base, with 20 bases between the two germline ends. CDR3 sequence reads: CARRGGPFRGTDTQYF. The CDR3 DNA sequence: TGTGCCAGAAGGGGGGGCCCCTTCCGAGGCACAGATACGCAGTATTTT.

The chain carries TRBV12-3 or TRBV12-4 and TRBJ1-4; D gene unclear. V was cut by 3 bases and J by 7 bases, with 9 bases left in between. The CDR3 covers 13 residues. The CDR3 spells CASSFFSGEKLFF. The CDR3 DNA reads TGTGCCAGCAGTTTTTTTAGTGGTGAAAAACTGTTTTTT.

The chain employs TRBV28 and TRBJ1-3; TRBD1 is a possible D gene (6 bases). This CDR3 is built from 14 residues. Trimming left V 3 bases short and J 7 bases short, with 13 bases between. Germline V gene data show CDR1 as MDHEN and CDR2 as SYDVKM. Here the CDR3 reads CASSLSTTGNTIYF. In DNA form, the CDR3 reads TGTGCCAGCAGTTTGTCCACAACAGGGAACACCATATATTTT.

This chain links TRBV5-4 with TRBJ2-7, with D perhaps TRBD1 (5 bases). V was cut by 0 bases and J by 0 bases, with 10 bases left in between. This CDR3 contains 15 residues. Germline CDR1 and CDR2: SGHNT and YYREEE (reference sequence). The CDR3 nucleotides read TGTGCCAGCAGCTTGGCCGTGACAGACTCCTACGAGCAGTACTTC. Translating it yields CASSLAVTDSYEQYF.